This passage covers 20 T cell receptor beta chains from one sample sequenced in a study of T-cell memory formation after mild COVID-19. TCRdb fed the 5' RACE reads into MiXCR, producing one record per CDR3 protein. The sample gives 170,000 or so distinct CDR3 sequences, about 20% of which show up once; approximately 22% is in the top ten. The material sequenced was PBMCs or a T cell subset sorted from them (not recorded which). These receptors originate from an adult woman who had mild COVID-19 (a few samples of this study predate the infection). Cell type and time point are not known.

This chain links TRBV12-3 or TRBV12-4 with TRBJ2-7, with D hard to call. Trimming took 0 bases from V and 3 from J, leaving 9 bases between them. CDR3 length equals 14 residues. The CDR3 protein is CASSLAPASYEQYF. The CDR3 DNA reads TGTGCCAGCAGTTTAGCTCCGGCCAGCTACGAGCAGTACTTC.

This clonotype showed up just a few times. V gene TRBV27 combines with J gene TRBJ1-2; D may be TRBD1 (6 bases). The CDR3 extends over 13 amino acids. CDR1 is MNHEY, CDR2 SMNVEV, per germline (reference sequence). Deletions cut 5 bases from V and 4 bases from J, with 11 bases between. The CDR3 nucleotides read TGTGCCAGCAGTACCCCGACAGGCTATGGCTACACCTTC. Its protein is CASSTPTGYGYTF.

The chain recombines TRBV15 with TRBJ2-5; D uncertain. Germline CDR1 and CDR2: LNHNV and YYDKDF (reference sequence). The CDR3 consists of 13 residues. V was shortened by 1 base and J by 3 bases, with 6 bases between the two germline ends. The CDR3 bases are TGTGCCACCAGCAGAGTTGGGGAAGAGACCCAGTACTTC. Amino acid sequence: CATSRVGEETQYF.

This clonotype turned up a few times. This chain joins TRBV4-3 and TRBJ2-7; 12 positions agree with TRBD2. CDR1 is LGHNA and CDR2 is YSLEER in the germline V gene. The CDR3 runs to 18 residues. V lost 1 base, J lost 7 bases, and 14 bases stayed unmatched. CDR3 region: CASSQAPNRLAGAGEQYF. CDR3 coding DNA: TGCGCCAGCAGCCAAGCACCGAACCGACTAGCGGGAGCCGGAGAGCAGTACTTC.

This chain joins TRBV29-1 and TRBJ2-2; D unresolved. This CDR3 spans 11 amino acids. V was shortened by 1 base and J by 8 bases, with 5 bases between the two germline ends. Germline V CDR1 and CDR2: SQVTM, ANQGSEA. The CDR3 is CSVEVQGELFF. CDR3 bases: TGCAGCGTTGAAGTTCAGGGGGAGCTGTTTTTT.

The chain's CDR3 is CASSDAYGDGETQYF. CDR3 bases: TGTGCCAGCAGTGACGCCTACGGGGACGGAGAGACCCAGTACTTC. The chain employs TRBV25-1 and TRBJ2-5; D possibly uses TRBD1 or TRBD2 (5 bases each). This CDR3 has 15 amino acids. V was pared by 3 bases and J by 4 bases, with 15 bases between. From germline, CDR1 is MGHDK and CDR2 SYGVNS.

The chain carries TRBV7-9 and TRBJ1-2; perhaps TRBD1 as D (5 bases). V was pared by 5 bases and J by 3 bases, with 22 bases between. CDR1 and CDR2 from the germline V gene are SEHNR and FQNEAQ (reference sequence). The CDR3 consists of 17 residues. The CDR3 protein is CASSPPGKLGTDYGYTF. The CDR3 DNA is TGTGCCAGCAGCCCCCCTGGAAAACTTGGGACGGACTATGGCTACACCTTC.

This chain connects TRBV5-5 to TRBJ1-2; 7 bases fit TRBD1. V was clipped by 0 bases and J by 6 bases; unmatched bases: 8. From germline, CDR1 is SGHKS and CDR2 YYEKEE (reference sequence). The CDR3 sequence is 15 residues long. CDR3 DNA sequence: TGTGCCAGCAGCTTGGGGGGACAGAGCTCCGATGGCTACACCTTC. Translated, it gives CASSLGGQSSDGYTF.

The chain couples TRBV27 to TRBJ1-1; 9 bases line up with TRBD1. Losses at the gene ends were 6 bases for V and 5 bases for J; bases not matched to a gene: 7. The CDR3 is 14 residues long. The germline CDR1 and CDR2 sequences are MNHEY and SMNVEV (reference sequence). CDR3 region: CASRTGTGRTEAFF. In nucleotides, the CDR3 is TGTGCCAGCAGAACCGGGACAGGGAGGACTGAAGCTTTCTTT.

The chain links TRBV15 to TRBJ2-5; 11 bases line up with TRBD2. The V gene's germline CDR1 is LNHNV and CDR2 YYDKDF (reference sequence). With 0 bases clipped from V and 5 bases from J, the junction kept 5 bases outside the gene matches. The CDR3 length is 16 residues. This chain's CDR3 is CATSRDSGRAWETQYF. The CDR3 DNA reads TGTGCCACCAGCAGAGATAGCGGGAGGGCCTGGGAGACCCAGTACTTC.

The chain has TRBV9 and TRBJ2-2, with D perhaps matching TRBD1 (6 bases). The CDR3 is made up of 15 amino acids. V was trimmed by 0 bases and J by 5 bases, leaving 11 bases between them. From germline, CDR1 is SGDLS and CDR2 YYNGEE. The chain's CDR3 is CASSVGAGDTGELFF. For the CDR3, the DNA is TGTGCCAGCAGCGTAGGGGCAGGGGATACCGGGGAGCTGTTTTTT.

This clonotype turned up a few times. The J gene is TRBJ2-7, the V gene TRBV6-1; a possible D gene is TRBD1 (7 bases). V shed 2 bases and J shed 4 bases, with 24 bases lying between them. CDR1 and CDR2 (germline): MNHNS, SASEGT. This CDR3 has 18 amino acids. The CDR3 is CASSELVGGRGVRYEQYF. The CDR3 region has the DNA TGTGCCAGCAGTGAATTAGTGGGCGGCAGGGGGGTGAGGTACGAGCAGTACTTC.

V is TRBV7-9 and J is TRBJ2-3, with 10 bases fitting TRBD2. Germline V gene lookup returns CDR1 SEHNR and CDR2 FQNEAQ (reference sequence). Trimming at V came to 8 bases and at J to 0 bases, leaving 2 bases not matched to a gene. The CDR3 contains 14 residues. The CDR3 DNA reads TGTGCCAGCGGACTAGCGGATAGCACAGATACGCAGTATTTT. This translates into CASGLADSTDTQYF.

This clonotype was observed at least ten times. The V call is TRBV4-1, the J call TRBJ2-3, with 7 nucleotides matching TRBD2. The CDR3 runs to 16 residues. Germline V CDR1 and CDR2: MGHRA, YSYEKL. V gave up 2 bases and J gave up 2 bases; unmatched junction bases: 7. CDR3 region: CASSQHGGEVTDTQYF. CDR3 sequence (DNA): TGCGCCAGCAGCCAACATGGGGGGGAAGTCACAGATACGCAGTATTTT.

The V call is TRBV7-9, the J call TRBJ1-4; maybe TRBD1 (5 bases). Trimming stripped 4 bases from V and 0 bases from J, with 12 bases between. The germline V gene has CDR1 SEHNR and CDR2 FQNEAQ (reference sequence). The CDR3 is 16 amino acids. The chain's CDR3 is CASSSRDAATNEKLFF. Written as DNA, the CDR3 is TGTGCCAGCAGCTCCCGGGACGCTGCAACTAATGAAAAACTGTTTTTT. Full variable domain (outside the CDR3, taken from reference TRBV7-9 and TRBJ1-4): DTGVSQNPRHKITKRGQNVTFRCDPISEHNRLYWYRQTLGQGPEFLTYFQNEAQLEKSRLLSDRFSAERPKGSFSTLEIQRTEQGDSAMYLCASSSRDAATNEKLFFGSGTQLSVL.

The V call is TRBV28, the J call TRBJ1-1; D is unclear. V was clipped by 5 bases and J by 8 bases, with 15 bases between them. Germline CDR1 is MDHEN and CDR2 is SYDVKM. There are 13 residues in the CDR3. The CDR3 region is CASSPPGRQEAFF. DNA of the CDR3: TGTGCCAGCAGTCCGCCGGGTCGCCAAGAAGCTTTCTTT.

The chain joins TRBV20-1 to TRBJ2-3, with 10 nucleotides matching TRBD1. The CDR3 sequence is 12 residues long. V shed 3 bases, J shed 7 bases, and the junction held 1 base outside the gene matches. Germline-derived CDR1 and CDR2 are DFQATT and SNEGSKA (reference sequence). The CDR3 DNA sequence: TGCAGTGCTAGGGGACAGGGGTATACGCAGTATTTT. As protein: CSARGQGYTQYF.

The chain recombines TRBV4-1 with TRBJ1-5, with D hard to call. This CDR3 region has 13 residues. V lost 1 base to trimming and J lost 4 bases, with 5 bases between them. Germline CDR1 MGHRA, CDR2 YSYEKL. The CDR3 DNA is TGCGCCAGCAGCCAAGCAGATAATCAGCCCCAGCATTTT. Its protein is CASSQADNQPQHF.

The chain uses TRBV18 and TRBJ2-5; D call uncertain. This CDR3 has 13 amino acids. Germline loops: CDR1 KGHSH, CDR2 LQKENI. V gave up 9 bases and J gave up 0 bases, with 11 bases separating them. For the CDR3, the DNA is TGTGCCAGTCGCCAATCAGACCAAGAGACCCAGTACTTC. This encodes CASRQSDQETQYF.

The J gene is TRBJ2-7, the V gene TRBV4-2; D perhaps matches TRBD2 (7 bases). Germline assignment: CDR1 LGHNA and CDR2 YNFKEQ. The CDR3 runs to 17 residues. V lost 0 bases and J lost 0, with 15 bases in between. CDR3 residues: CASSQDRRGGSSYEQYF. CDR3 bases: TGTGCCAGCAGCCAAGATAGGCGCGGGGGCAGCTCCTACGAGCAGTACTTC.